This T cell receptor beta chain comes out of a study of CD8 T cells in Susac syndrome. The authors reverse transcribed roughly 0.5 to 1 ug RNA with random hexamers. The authors amplified TCR beta CDR3 across 54 Vbeta and 13 Jbeta using immunoSEQ multiplex PCR. TCRdb fed the immunoSEQ multiplex PCR reads into MiXCR, producing one record per CDR3 protein. The table records about 60,000 distinct CDR3 sequences, around 94% of them present only once. Trimming took 7 bases from V and 1 from J; bases not matched to a gene: 15. The CDR3 has 17 residues. Germline CDR1 LNHDA, CDR2 SQIVND (reference sequence). Bulk CD8+ and CD4+ cells came from magnetic negative isolation; CD8+ TEMRA by FACS.

The sequencing sample was made of CD8+ T cells from PBMCs. The sequence came from a human donor in good health. The chain couples TRBV19 to TRBJ1-1; 7 nucleotides match TRBD1. The CDR3 sequence is CASKVRQGPVRNTEAFF. Here the CDR3 DNA reads TGTGCCAGTAAAGTAAGACAGGGCCCCGTTCGGAACACTGAAGCTTTCTTT.